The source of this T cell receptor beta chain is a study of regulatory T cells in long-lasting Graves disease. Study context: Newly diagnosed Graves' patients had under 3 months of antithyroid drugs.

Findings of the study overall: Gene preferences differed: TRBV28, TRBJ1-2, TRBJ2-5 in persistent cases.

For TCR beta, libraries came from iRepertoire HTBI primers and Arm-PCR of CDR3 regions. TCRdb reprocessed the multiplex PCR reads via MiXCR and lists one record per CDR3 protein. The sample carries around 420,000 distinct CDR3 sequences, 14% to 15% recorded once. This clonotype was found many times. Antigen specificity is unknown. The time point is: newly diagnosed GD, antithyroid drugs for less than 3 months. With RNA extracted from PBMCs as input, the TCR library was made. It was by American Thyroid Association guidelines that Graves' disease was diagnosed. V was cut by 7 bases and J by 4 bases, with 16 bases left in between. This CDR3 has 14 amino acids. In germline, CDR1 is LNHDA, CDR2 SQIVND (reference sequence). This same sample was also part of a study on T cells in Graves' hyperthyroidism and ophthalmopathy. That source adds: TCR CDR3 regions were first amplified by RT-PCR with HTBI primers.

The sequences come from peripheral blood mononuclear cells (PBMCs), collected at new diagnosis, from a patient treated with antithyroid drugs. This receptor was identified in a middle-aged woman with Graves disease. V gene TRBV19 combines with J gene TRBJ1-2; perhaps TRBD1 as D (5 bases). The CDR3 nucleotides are TGTGCCAGTACCGAGGGGTCCAACCGCTATGGCTACACCTTC. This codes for CASTEGSNRYGYTF.